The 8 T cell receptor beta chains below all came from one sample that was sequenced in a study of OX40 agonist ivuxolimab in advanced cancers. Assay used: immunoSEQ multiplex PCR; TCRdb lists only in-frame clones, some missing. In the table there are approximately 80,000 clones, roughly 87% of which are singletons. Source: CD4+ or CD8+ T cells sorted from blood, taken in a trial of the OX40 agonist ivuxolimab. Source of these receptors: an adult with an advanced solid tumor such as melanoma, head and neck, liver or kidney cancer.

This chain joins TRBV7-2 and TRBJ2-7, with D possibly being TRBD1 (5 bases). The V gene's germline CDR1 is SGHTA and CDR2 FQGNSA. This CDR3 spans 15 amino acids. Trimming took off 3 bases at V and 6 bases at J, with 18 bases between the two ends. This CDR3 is CASSFSLPGQGEQYF. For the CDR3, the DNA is TGTGCCAGCAGCTTCTCGCTGCCAGGGCAGGGCGAGCAGTACTTC.

The chain's CDR3 is CASSPSTLGGMTEAFF. The CDR3 bases are TGTGCCAGCTCACCAAGTACTCTGGGGGGAATGACTGAAGCTTTCTTT. This sequence joins TRBV18 and TRBJ1-1, with D possibly matching TRBD1 (5 bases). Deletions cut 2 bases from V and 5 bases from J, with 18 bases between. CDR3 length: 16 residues. Germline lookup yields CDR1 KGHSH and CDR2 LQKENI.

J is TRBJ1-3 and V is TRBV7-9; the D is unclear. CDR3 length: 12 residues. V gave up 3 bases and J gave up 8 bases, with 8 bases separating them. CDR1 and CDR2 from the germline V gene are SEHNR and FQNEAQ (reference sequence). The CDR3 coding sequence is TGTGCCAGCAGCTTTCCCCCAGACACCATATATTTT. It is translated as CASSFPPDTIYF.

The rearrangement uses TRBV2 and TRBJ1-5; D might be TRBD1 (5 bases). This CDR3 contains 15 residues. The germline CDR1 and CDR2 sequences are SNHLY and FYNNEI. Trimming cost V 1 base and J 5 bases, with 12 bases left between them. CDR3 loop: CASSEESGGDQPQHF. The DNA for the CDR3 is TGTGCCAGCAGTGAAGAATCGGGGGGAGATCAGCCCCAGCATTTT.

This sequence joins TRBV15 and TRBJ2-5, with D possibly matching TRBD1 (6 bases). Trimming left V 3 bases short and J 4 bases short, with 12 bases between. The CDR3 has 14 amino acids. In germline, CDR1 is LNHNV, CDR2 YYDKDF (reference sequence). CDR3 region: CATSRIQGRETQYF. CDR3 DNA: TGTGCCACCAGCAGGATACAGGGTCGAGAGACCCAGTACTTC.

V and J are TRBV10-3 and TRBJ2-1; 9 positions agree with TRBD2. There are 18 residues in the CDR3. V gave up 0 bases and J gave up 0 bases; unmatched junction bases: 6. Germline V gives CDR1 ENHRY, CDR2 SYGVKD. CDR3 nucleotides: TGTGCCATCAGTGAGTCAGTGGGCGGGAGGGCCTCCTACAATGAGCAGTTCTTC. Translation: CAISESVGGRASYNEQFF.

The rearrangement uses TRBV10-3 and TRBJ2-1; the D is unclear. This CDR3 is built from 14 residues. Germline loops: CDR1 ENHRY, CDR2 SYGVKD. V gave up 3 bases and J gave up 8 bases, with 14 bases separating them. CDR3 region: CAISDLASGHEQFF. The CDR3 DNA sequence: TGTGCCATCAGTGATCTTGCCTCGGGTCATGAGCAGTTCTTC.

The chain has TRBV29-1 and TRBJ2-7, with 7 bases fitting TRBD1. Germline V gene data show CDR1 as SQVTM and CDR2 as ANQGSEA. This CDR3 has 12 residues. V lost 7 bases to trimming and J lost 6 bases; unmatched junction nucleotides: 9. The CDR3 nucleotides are TGCAGCGGTCGGACAGGACGGGGCGAGCAGTACGTC. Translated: CSGRTGRGEQYV.